The entry below describes one T cell receptor (beta chain). Its antigen is not known. V was trimmed by 4 bases and J by 8 bases, leaving 14 bases between them. The germline V gene has CDR1 MNHEY and CDR2 SVGAGI. CDR3 size: 13 residues. The entry originates in a study of shared clonotypes between healthy human individuals. Findings of the study overall: Clonotype sharing among donors was thought likely to change with sequencing depth.

For each subset, genomic DNA was distributed in equal portions over several immunoSEQ plates. Sequenced by immunoSEQ multiplex PCR; TCRdb stores in-frame clones only, minus some. The sample lists around 690,000 clones, 90% occurring once. This receptor was taken from a man in his late teens or twenties in good health. Some clones in this sample may be carry-over from other donors' samples. Sequencing input: memory CD8+ T cells from PBMCs. The subset is: CD45RO+ cells pooled with CCR7-negative TemRA cells. The genes are TRBV6-5 and TRBJ1-2; D is unclear. The CDR3: CASSSGLFRGYTF. DNA of the CDR3: TGTGCCAGCAGTTCTGGACTATTCAGGGGCTACACCTTC.